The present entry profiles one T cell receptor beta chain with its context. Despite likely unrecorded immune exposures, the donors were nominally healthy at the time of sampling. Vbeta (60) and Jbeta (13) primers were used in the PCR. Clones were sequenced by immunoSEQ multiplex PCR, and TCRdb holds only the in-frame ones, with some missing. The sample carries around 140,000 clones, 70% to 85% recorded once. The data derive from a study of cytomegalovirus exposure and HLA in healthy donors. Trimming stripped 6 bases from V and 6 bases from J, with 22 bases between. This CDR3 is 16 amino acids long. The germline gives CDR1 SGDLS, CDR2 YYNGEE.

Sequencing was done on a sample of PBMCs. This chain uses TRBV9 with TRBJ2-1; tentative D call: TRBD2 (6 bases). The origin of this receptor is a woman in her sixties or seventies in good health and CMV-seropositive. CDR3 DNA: TGTGCCAGCACCTCACAAGGGCTAGCGCCGTTCAATGAGCAGTTCTTC. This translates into CASTSQGLAPFNEQFF.